These 27 T cell receptor beta chains share one sample of origin, sequenced in a study of blood T cell repertoires in COVID-19 (dated by TCRdb to the early 2020s). Library prep was done by the immunoSEQ multiplex PCR assay. TCRdb obtained this table from immuneACCESS and retained in-frame rearrangements with V and J assigned. These tables miss some clones; where compared with another copy, unresolved V genes account for less than half of the shortfall, and the remainder is unexplained. Present in this sample are fewer than 150,000 clones, about 90% of which were seen just once. The ten largest clones take up around 4.1% of the sample. Sequencing used peripheral blood. The receptors come from a woman between 55 and 75 years old with COVID-19, enrolled during active disease.

The V gene is TRBV18, the J gene TRBJ1-1; tentative D call: TRBD1 (5 bases). The CDR3 runs to 15 residues. Trimming cost V 2 bases and J 0 bases, with 10 bases left between them. The germline CDR1 and CDR2 sequences are KGHSH and LQKENI. The CDR3 sequence: CASSPGGTVNTEAFF. CDR3 bases: TGTGCCAGCTCACCAGGAGGGACCGTGAACACTGAAGCTTTCTTT.

The genes are TRBV7-2 and TRBJ1-5; D is perhaps TRBD1 (6 bases). From germline, CDR1 is SGHTA and CDR2 FQGNSA. The V gene lost 1 base and the J gene lost 7 bases, with 14 bases spanning the gap. The CDR3 covers 15 residues. CDR3 loop: CASSLGTDAGQPQHF. DNA of the CDR3: TGTGCCAGCAGCTTAGGGACAGATGCAGGGCAGCCCCAGCATTTT. Full variable domain (rest looked up from reference TRBV7-2 and TRBJ1-5): GAGVSQSPSNKVTEKGKDVELRCDPISGHTALYWYRQSLGQGLEFLIYFQGNSAPDKSGLPSDRFSAERTGGSVSTLTIQRTQQEDSAVYLCASSLGTDAGQPQHFGDGTRLSIL.

The chain joins TRBV7-8 to TRBJ2-1, with 13 bases matching TRBD2. V gave up 1 base and J gave up 14 bases; unmatched junction bases: 11. Germline assignment: CDR1 SGHVS and CDR2 FQNEAQ. This CDR3 has 16 amino acids. Here the CDR3 reads CASSLEGLAGRRGKFF. The CDR3 coding sequence is TGTGCCAGCAGCTTAGAGGGACTAGCGGGGAGACGGGGGAAGTTCTTC.

The chain recombines TRBV2 with TRBJ1-4; D is undetermined. Trimming pared 7 bases from V and 3 bases from J, leaving 9 bases between. The CDR3 runs to 13 residues. Germline-derived CDR1 and CDR2 are SNHLY and FYNNEI. The CDR3 nucleotides are TGTGCCAGCAAACGGTTGGCTAATGAAAAACTGTTTTTT. The encoded protein is CASKRLANEKLFF. The whole variable domain, filled in from reference TRBV2 and TRBJ1-4, reads EPEVTQTPSHQVTQMGQEVILRCVPISNHLYFYWYRQILGQKVEFLVSFYNNEISEKSEIFDDQFSVERPDGSNFTLKIRSTKLEDSAMYFCASKRLANEKLFFGSGTQLSVL.

This clone was recorded only once. The CDR3 DNA reads TGTGCCAGCAACCAGGACTCTGGGGCCAAAAACATTCAGTACTTC. Translated, it gives CASNQDSGAKNIQYF. The chain uses TRBV7-2 and TRBJ2-4; D possibly corresponds to TRBD2 (5 bases). Trimming shortened V by 7 bases and J by 1 base, and 14 bases separated the two germline ends. Germline V lookup: CDR1 SGHTA, CDR2 FQGNSA. The CDR3 has 15 amino acids.

The gene calls are TRBV6-6 and TRBJ2-3; no clear D. The CDR3 has 16 amino acids. CDR1 is MNHNY, CDR2 SVGAGI, per germline (reference sequence). With 5 bases removed from V and 1 base from J, the gap between germline ends came to 16 bases. The CDR3 here is CASSRDLLVRTDTQYF. DNA of the CDR3: TGTGCCAGCAGTAGAGACCTCCTAGTTCGCACAGATACGCAGTATTTT.

The gene calls are TRBV5-6 and TRBJ2-6, with a possible D match to TRBD1 (6 bases). V dropped 4 bases and J dropped 2 bases, with 10 bases sitting between them. This CDR3 is 15 amino acids long. Germline CDR1 reads SGHDT; CDR2 reads YYEEEE. CDR3 sequence: CASSGRGAGANVLTF. The DNA of the CDR3 is TGTGCCAGCAGCGGCAGGGGCGCTGGGGCCAACGTCCTGACTTTC.

This sequence joins TRBV29-1 and TRBJ2-5; tentative D call: TRBD1 (5 bases). Per germline, CDR1 SQVTM and CDR2 ANQGSEA. Trimming shortened V by 6 bases and J by 5 bases, and 16 bases separated the two germline ends. The CDR3 loop spans 13 amino acids. The CDR3 reads CSVGLLSGETQYF. CDR3 bases: TGCAGCGTGGGGCTCCTCTCAGGGGAGACCCAGTACTTC.

This chain uses TRBV6-5 with TRBJ1-2, with D perhaps TRBD1 (5 bases). Germline V gives CDR1 MNHEY, CDR2 SVGAGI. The CDR3 spans 13 residues. The V and J ends lost 7 bases and 0 bases respectively, with 9 bases between them. CDR3 in DNA: TGTGCCAGCAAAACAGGCGCTAACTATGGCTACACCTTC. Translating gives CASKTGANYGYTF.

J is TRBJ1-6 and V is TRBV19; 10 nucleotides agree with TRBD1. V shed 4 bases and J 10 bases; nucleotides not matched to a gene: 7. This CDR3 has 15 amino acids. Germline CDR1 is LNHDA and CDR2 is SQIVND (reference sequence). CDR3 region: CASSSDRGRGSPLHF. CDR3 in DNA: TGTGCCAGTAGTAGCGACAGGGGGCGCGGGTCACCCCTCCACTTT. Using reference TRBV19 and TRBJ1-6 for the parts outside the CDR3, the full variable domain is DGGITQSPKYLFRKEGQNVTLSCEQNLNHDAMYWYRQDPGQGLRLIYYSQIVNDFQKGDIAEGYSVSREKKESFPLTVTSAQKNPTAFYLCASSSDRGRGSPLHFGNGTRLTVT.

The genes are TRBV2 and TRBJ1-5, with TRBD1 identical over 10 bases. The CDR3 length is 15 residues. The germline CDR1 and CDR2 sequences are SNHLY and FYNNEI. With 6 bases clipped from V and 2 bases from J, the junction kept 4 bases outside the gene matches. CDR3 sequence reads: CASRVGTGGNQPQHF. The CDR3 nucleotides are TGTGCCAGCAGGGTCGGGACAGGGGGCAATCAGCCCCAGCATTTT.

V and J are TRBV3-1 (or the pseudogene TRBV3-2) and TRBJ1-2; 7 bases match TRBD1. Germline lookup yields CDR1 LGHDT and CDR2 YNNKEL (reference sequence). J gave up 1 base and V 4 bases, and 6 bases lay outside the gene matches. This CDR3 spans 15 amino acids. The chain's CDR3 is CASSPRDRYNYGYTF. CDR3 bases: TGTGCCAGCAGCCCACGGGACAGATATAACTATGGCTACACCTTC.

The V and J genes are TRBV5-6 and TRBJ1-3; D is ambiguous. Germline V lookup: CDR1 SGHDT, CDR2 YYEEEE. This CDR3 is 16 amino acids long. The ends were cut back, 4 bases at V and 0 bases at J, with 14 bases in the middle. DNA of the CDR3: TGTGCCAGCAGCCAAATCTTGGGGAGCTCTGGAAACACCATATATTTT. Translation: CASSQILGSSGNTIYF.

V and J are TRBV5-3 and TRBJ1-2; unclear D gene. TRBV5-3 is treated as an ORF (open reading frame) with a function not yet certain. The CDR3 runs 16 residues. Deletions cut 0 bases from V and 6 bases from J, with 18 bases between. DNA of the CDR3: TGTGCCAGAAGCTTGGTCCTCCCGGGTCTACCGGATGGCTACACCTTC. Encoded protein: CARSLVLPGLPDGYTF.

The chain couples TRBV18 to TRBJ2-1; 7 bases are shared with TRBD1. J lost 3 bases, V lost 1 base, and 3 bases had no gene match. Germline values: CDR1 KGHSH, CDR2 LQKENI. The CDR3 spans 15 residues. The CDR3 loop is CASSPRDSGYNEQFF. In DNA form, the CDR3 reads TGTGCCAGCTCACCACGGGACAGCGGCTACAATGAGCAGTTCTTC.

The V call is TRBV27, the J call TRBJ2-2; D is possibly TRBD1 (6 bases). V was clipped by 3 bases and J by 4 bases, with 9 bases between them. This CDR3 has 14 amino acids. Germline assignment: CDR1 MNHEY and CDR2 SMNVEV (reference sequence). The CDR3 DNA is TGTGCCAGCAGTTTTGGGGGCGCCACCGGGGAGCTGTTTTTT. Its translation is CASSFGGATGELFF.

The chain uses TRBV5-4 and TRBJ2-3, with D perhaps matching TRBD2 (6 bases). The V gene lost 6 bases and the J gene lost 2 bases, with 16 bases spanning the gap. Looked up from germline, CDR1 is SGHNT and CDR2 is YYREEE (reference sequence). The CDR3 consists of 15 residues. The CDR3 DNA reads as TGTGCCAGCACTGCTGGGGCGGACTACACAGATACGCAGTATTTT. Its protein is CASTAGADYTDTQYF.

J is TRBJ1-4 and V is TRBV2; 8 nucleotides match TRBD1. Trimming at V came to 8 bases and at J to 2 bases, leaving 4 bases not matched to a gene. Germline V gene sequence: CDR1 SNHLY, CDR2 FYNNEI. CDR3 length: 14 residues. CDR3 DNA sequence: TGTGCCAGCTACAGGGGGTCGACTAATGAAAAACTGTTTTTT. This codes for CASYRGSTNEKLFF.

This CDR3 is CASSPPRRRGTLPHNEQFF. The CDR3 DNA sequence: TGTGCCAGCTCACCACCGCGTAGGCGGGGGACACTGCCCCACAATGAGCAGTTCTTC. The chain carries TRBV18 and TRBJ2-1; the D gene is possibly TRBD2 (7 bases). The CDR3 runs to 19 residues. Trimming stripped 0 bases from V and 5 bases from J, with 23 bases between. From germline, CDR1 is KGHSH and CDR2 LQKENI. Full variable domain (remainder filled in from reference TRBV18 and TRBJ2-1): NAGVMQNPRHLVRRRGQEARLRCSPMKGHSHVYWYRQLPEEGLKFMVYLQKENIIDESGMPKERFSAEFPKEGPSILRIQQVVRGDSAAYFCASSPPRRRGTLPHNEQFFGPGTRLTVL.

The chain's CDR3 is CACRDRVDSPLHF. The DNA for the CDR3 is TGTGCCTGCCGGGACAGGGTTGATTCACCCCTCCACTTT. The V and J genes are TRBV30 and TRBJ1-6; 9 bases match TRBD1. The CDR3 loop spans 13 amino acids. The ends lost 6 bases at V and 8 bases at J; junction bases unmatched: 5. Germline V gene sequence: CDR1 GTSNPN, CDR2 SVGIG (reference sequence).

The CDR3 sequence is CASSRTDRQNEKLFF. The DNA of the CDR3 is TGCGCCAGCAGCCGGACGGACAGGCAGAATGAAAAACTGTTTTTT. This sequence joins TRBV4-3 and TRBJ1-4; 7 bases are a match to TRBD1. Losses at the gene ends were 4 bases for V and 5 bases for J; bases not matched to a gene: 7. This CDR3 has 15 residues. CDR1 is LGHNA and CDR2 is YSLEER in the germline V gene.

This clone showed up just once. The rearrangement links TRBV10-3 to TRBJ1-1; 7 bases map to TRBD1. V shed 3 bases, J shed 2 bases, and the junction held 9 bases outside the gene matches. CDR1 ENHRY and CDR2 SYGVKD come from the germline V gene. The CDR3 runs to 16 residues. In DNA, the CDR3 is TGTGCCATCAGTGACCCCTTTAGGGGGCTCAACACTGAAGCTTTCTTT. It yields the protein CAISDPFRGLNTEAFF.

J is TRBJ1-2 and V is TRBV5-4, with D tentatively TRBD1 (5 bases). Germline-derived CDR1 and CDR2 are SGHNT and YYREEE (reference sequence). The CDR3 runs 15 residues. Trimming left V 5 bases short and J 4 bases short, with 18 bases between. CDR3 sequence reads: CASSPRAEGIYGYTF. CDR3 in DNA: TGTGCCAGCAGTCCTAGGGCGGAGGGGATCTATGGCTACACCTTC.

The chain joins TRBV6-5 to TRBJ1-2; 7 nucleotides agree with TRBD1. V trimming: 0 bases; J trimming: 7 bases; junction bases outside the gene matches: 8. Per the germline V gene, CDR1 is MNHEY and CDR2 is SVGAGI. The CDR3 extends over 15 amino acids. The DNA of the CDR3 is TGTGCCAGCAGTTACTCCCAGGGGGTGTTGTCTGGCTACACCTTC. It specifies CASSYSQGVLSGYTF.

The V and J genes are TRBV24-1 and TRBJ1-2; D remains ambiguous. CDR1 KGHDR and CDR2 SFDVKD come from the germline V gene. The V gene lost 9 bases and the J gene lost 0 bases, with 19 bases spanning the gap. CDR3 length: 16 residues. The CDR3 DNA is TGTGCCACCCCTCCGGCAGGCACCGAACCTAACTATGGCTACACCTTC. This codes for CATPPAGTEPNYGYTF.

This sequence joins TRBV5-1 and TRBJ1-1; possibly TRBD1 for D (5 bases). Germline CDR1 is SGHRS and CDR2 is YFSETQ. The CDR3 covers 16 residues. With 1 base removed from V and 1 base from J, the gap between germline ends came to 14 bases. The CDR3 sequence: CASSLFQGIRNTEAFF. In DNA, the CDR3 is TGCGCCAGCAGCTTGTTTCAGGGAATTCGGAACACTGAAGCTTTCTTT.

The chain uses TRBV28 and TRBJ1-1, with D perhaps matching TRBD1 (5 bases). V lost 8 bases, J lost 1 base, and 17 bases lay in between. The CDR3 runs 15 residues. Germline V CDR1 and CDR2: MDHEN, SYDVKM. This CDR3 is CASAIPGSPNTEAFF. DNA for the CDR3: TGTGCCAGCGCCATTCCAGGGTCCCCGAACACTGAAGCTTTCTTT. Using reference TRBV28 and TRBJ1-1 for the parts outside the CDR3, the full variable domain is DVKVTQSSRYLVKRTGEKVFLECVQDMDHENMFWYRQDPGLGLRLIYFSYDVKMKEKGDIPEGYSVSREKKERFSLILESASTNQTSMYLCASAIPGSPNTEAFFGQGTRLTVV.